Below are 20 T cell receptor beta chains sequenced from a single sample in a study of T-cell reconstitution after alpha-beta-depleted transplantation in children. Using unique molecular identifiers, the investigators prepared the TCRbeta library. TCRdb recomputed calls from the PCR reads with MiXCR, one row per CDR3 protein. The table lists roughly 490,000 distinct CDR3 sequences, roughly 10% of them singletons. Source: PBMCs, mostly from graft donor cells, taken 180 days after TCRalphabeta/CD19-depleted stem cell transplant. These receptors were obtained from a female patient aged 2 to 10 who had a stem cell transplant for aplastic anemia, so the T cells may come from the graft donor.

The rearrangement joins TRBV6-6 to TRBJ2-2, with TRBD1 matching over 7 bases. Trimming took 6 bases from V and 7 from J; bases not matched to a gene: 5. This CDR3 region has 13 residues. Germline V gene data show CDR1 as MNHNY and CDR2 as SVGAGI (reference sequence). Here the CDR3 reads CASRGTEGGELFF. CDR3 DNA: TGTGCCAGCAGGGGGACAGAGGGCGGGGAGCTGTTTTTT.

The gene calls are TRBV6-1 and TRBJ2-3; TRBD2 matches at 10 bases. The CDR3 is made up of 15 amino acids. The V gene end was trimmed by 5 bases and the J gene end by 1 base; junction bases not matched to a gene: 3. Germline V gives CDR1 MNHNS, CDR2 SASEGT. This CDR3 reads CASSRLAGRTDTQYF. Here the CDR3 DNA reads TGTGCCAGCAGTCGACTAGCGGGTCGCACAGATACGCAGTATTTT.

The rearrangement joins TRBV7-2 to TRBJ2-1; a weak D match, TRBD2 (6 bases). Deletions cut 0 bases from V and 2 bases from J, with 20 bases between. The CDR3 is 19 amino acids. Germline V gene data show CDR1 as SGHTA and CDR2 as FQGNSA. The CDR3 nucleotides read TGTGCCAGCAGCTTAGCGGGTCGGAGGGCGCAAAAAGCCTACAATGAGCAGTTCTTC. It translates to CASSLAGRRAQKAYNEQFF.

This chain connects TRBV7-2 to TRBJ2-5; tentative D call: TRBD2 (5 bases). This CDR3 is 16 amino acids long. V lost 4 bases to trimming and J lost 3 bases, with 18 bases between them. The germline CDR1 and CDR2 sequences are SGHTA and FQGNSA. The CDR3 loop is CASSSKRPSQKETQYF. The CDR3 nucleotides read TGTGCCAGCAGCTCAAAGCGGCCTAGTCAAAAAGAGACCCAGTACTTC. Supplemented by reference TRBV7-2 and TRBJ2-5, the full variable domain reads GAGVSQSPSNKVTEKGKDVELRCDPISGHTALYWYRQSLGQGLEFLIYFQGNSAPDKSGLPSDRFSAERTGGSVSTLTIQRTQQEDSAVYLCASSSKRPSQKETQYFGPGTRLLVL.

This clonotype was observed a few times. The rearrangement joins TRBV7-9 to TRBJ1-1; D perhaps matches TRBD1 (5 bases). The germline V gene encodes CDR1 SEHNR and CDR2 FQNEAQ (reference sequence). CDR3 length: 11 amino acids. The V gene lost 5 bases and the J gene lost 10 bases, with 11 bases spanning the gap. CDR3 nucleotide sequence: TGTGCCAGCAGCCCCTGGGGGGGAGCTTTCTTT. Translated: CASSPWGGAFF.

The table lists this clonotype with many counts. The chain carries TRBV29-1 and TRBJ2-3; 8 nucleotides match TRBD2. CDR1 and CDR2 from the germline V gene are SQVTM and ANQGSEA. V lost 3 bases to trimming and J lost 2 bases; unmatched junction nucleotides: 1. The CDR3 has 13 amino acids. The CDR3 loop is CSVDSGVTDTQYF. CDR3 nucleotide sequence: TGCAGCGTTGATAGCGGGGTCACAGATACGCAGTATTTT.

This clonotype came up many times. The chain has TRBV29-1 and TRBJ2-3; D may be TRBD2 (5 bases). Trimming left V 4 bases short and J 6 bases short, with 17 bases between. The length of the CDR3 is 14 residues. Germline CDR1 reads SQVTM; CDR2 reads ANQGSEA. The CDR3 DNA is TGCAGCGTTGTCCCAGCGGAATACCGGGATACGCAGTATTTT. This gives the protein CSVVPAEYRDTQYF.

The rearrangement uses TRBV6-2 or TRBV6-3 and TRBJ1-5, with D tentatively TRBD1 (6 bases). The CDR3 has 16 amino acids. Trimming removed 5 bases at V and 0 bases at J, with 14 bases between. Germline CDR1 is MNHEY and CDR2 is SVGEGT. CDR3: CASSAGPRGSNQPQHF. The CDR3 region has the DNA TGTGCCAGCAGTGCGGGGCCCAGGGGTAGCAATCAGCCCCAGCATTTT.

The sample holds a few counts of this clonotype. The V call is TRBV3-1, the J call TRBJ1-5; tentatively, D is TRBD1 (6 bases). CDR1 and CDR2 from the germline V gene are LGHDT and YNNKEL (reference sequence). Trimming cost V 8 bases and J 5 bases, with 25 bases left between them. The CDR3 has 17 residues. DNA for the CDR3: TGTGCCAGCTCCGATGGGTCCTACAGGGAAGAGCATCAGCCCCAGCATTTT. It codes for CASSDGSYREEHQPQHF.

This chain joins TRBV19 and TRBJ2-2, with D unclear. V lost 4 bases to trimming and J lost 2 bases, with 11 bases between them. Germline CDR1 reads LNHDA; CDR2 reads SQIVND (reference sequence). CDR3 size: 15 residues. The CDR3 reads CASSTHSLNTGELFF. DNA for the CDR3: TGTGCCAGTAGTACCCACAGTCTCAACACCGGGGAGCTGTTTTTT.

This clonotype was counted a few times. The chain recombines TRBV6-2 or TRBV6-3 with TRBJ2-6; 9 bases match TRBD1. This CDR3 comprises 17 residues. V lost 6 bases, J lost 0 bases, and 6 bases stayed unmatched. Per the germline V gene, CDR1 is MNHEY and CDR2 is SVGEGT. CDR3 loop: CASSRQGGSSGANVLTF. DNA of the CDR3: TGTGCCAGCAGCCGACAGGGGGGATCCTCTGGGGCCAACGTCCTGACTTTC.

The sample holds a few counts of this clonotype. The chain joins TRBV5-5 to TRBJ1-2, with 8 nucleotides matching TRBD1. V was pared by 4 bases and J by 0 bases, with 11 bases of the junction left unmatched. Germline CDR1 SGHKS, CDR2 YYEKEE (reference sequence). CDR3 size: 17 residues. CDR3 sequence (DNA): TGTGCCAGCAGCCCGGCAGGGGGCTTCATAGCTAACTATGGCTACACCTTC. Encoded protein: CASSPAGGFIANYGYTF.

This CDR3 reads CASSQDRASGTPYEQYF. The CDR3 nucleotides read TGCGCCAGCAGCCAAGATAGGGCTAGCGGGACTCCCTACGAGCAGTACTTC. This chain joins TRBV4-3 and TRBJ2-7, with 9 positions matching TRBD2. This CDR3 is 17 amino acids long. Germline assignment: CDR1 LGHNA and CDR2 YSLEER. V was pared by 0 bases and J by 2 bases, with 8 bases of the junction left unmatched.

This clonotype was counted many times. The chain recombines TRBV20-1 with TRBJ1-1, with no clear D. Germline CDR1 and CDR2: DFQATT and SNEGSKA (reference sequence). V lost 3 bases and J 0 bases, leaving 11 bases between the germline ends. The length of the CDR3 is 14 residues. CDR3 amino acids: CSASGRTMNTEAFF. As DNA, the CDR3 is TGCAGTGCTAGCGGCAGGACCATGAACACTGAAGCTTTCTTT.

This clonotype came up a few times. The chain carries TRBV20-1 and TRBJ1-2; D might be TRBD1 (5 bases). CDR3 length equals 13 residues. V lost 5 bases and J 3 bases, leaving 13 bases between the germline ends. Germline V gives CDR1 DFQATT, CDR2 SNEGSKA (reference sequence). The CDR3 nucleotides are TGCAGTGCTGGCGGGGCTGTGCACTATGGCTACACCTTC. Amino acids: CSAGGAVHYGYTF.

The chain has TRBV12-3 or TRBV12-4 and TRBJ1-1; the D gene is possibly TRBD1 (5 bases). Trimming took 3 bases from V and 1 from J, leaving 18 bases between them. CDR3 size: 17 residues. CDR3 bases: TGTGCCAGCAGTTTGGGGCTGGGCCTGCAAGAGAACACTGAAGCTTTCTTT. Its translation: CASSLGLGLQENTEAFF.

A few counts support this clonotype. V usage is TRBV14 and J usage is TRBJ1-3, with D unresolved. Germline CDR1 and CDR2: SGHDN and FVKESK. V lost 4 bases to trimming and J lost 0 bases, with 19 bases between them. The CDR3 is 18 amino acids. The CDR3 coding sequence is TGTGCCAGCAGCCCAATCAACAAGGCGATCCGCTCTGGAAACACCATATATTTT. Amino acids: CASSPINKAIRSGNTIYF.

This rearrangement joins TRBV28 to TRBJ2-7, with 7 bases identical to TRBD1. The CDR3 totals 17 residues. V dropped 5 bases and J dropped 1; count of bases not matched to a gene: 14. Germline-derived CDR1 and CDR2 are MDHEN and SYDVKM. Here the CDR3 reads CASSRDSERPFSYEQYF. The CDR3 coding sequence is TGTGCCAGCAGTCGGGACAGCGAAAGACCCTTTTCCTACGAGCAGTACTTC.

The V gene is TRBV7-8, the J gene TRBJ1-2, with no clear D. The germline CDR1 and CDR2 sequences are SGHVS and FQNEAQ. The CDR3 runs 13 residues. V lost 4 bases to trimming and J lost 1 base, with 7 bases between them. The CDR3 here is CASSSKLNYGYTF. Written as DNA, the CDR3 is TGTGCCAGCAGCTCAAAGCTTAACTATGGCTACACCTTC.

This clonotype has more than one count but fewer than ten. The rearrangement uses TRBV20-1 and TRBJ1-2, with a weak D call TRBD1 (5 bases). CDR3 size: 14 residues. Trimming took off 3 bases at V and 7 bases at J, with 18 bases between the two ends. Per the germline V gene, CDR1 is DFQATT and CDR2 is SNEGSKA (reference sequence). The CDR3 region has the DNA TGCAGTGCTAGGGCCCCCGAAGGGGTTGGTGGCTACACCTTC. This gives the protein CSARAPEGVGGYTF.